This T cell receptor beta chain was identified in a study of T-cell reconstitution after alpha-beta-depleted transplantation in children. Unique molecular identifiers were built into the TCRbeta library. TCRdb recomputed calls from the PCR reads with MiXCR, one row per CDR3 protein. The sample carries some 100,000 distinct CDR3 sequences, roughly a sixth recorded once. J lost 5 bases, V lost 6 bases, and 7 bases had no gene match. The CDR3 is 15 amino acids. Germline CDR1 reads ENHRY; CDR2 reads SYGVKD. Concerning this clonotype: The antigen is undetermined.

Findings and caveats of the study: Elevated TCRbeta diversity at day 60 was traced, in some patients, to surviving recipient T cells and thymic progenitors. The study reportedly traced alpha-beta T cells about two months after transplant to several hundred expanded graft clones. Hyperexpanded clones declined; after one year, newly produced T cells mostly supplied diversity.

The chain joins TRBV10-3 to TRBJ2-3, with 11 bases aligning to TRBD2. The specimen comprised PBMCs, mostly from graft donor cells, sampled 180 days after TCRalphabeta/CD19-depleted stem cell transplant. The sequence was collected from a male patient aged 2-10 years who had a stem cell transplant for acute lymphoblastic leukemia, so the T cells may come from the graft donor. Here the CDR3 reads CAIRTSGVEQDTQYF. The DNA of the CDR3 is TGTGCCATCAGGACTAGCGGGGTTGAGCAAGATACGCAGTATTTT.